The 20 T cell receptor beta chains reported below all come from one sample, sequenced in a study of long-term antiretroviral therapy in people with HIV. Researchers report immunoSEQ v3.0 was run at survey level. Profiled with immunoSEQ multiplex PCR; TCRdb holds only in-frame clones, not every one. This table holds about 30,000 clones, more than 85% found once. Source: unsorted PBMCs, taken less than 6.8 years after starting antiretroviral therapy. These receptors were collected from a woman between 40 and 55 years old with HIV.

This chain links TRBV2 with TRBJ2-1; 7 bases align to TRBD1. The CDR3 is 14 amino acids. Per germline, CDR1 SNHLY and CDR2 FYNNEI. Trimming cost V 6 bases and J 5 bases; bases outside gene matches: 7. In nucleotides, the CDR3 is TGTGCCAGCAGGCTGACAGGGTTCAACAATGAGCAGTTCTTC. Translating gives CASRLTGFNNEQFF.

A word on this clone: A junction end diverges from the germline sequence, so it may reflect a read error. The chain combines TRBV5-1 with TRBJ1-1; 7 bases map to TRBD1. This CDR3 is 15 amino acids long. Per germline, CDR1 SGHRS and CDR2 YFSETQ. This CDR3 reads CASSLGGTANTEAFF. The CDR3 region has the DNA TGCGCCAGCAGTTTGGGGGGGACAGCAAACACCGAAGCTTTCTTT.

This clone has just one count. The chain has TRBV6-1 and TRBJ2-1; 8 nucleotides line up with TRBD1. Looked up from germline, CDR1 is MNHNS and CDR2 is SASEGT. V was pared by 0 bases and J by 7 bases, with 11 bases of the junction left unmatched. The CDR3 extends over 17 amino acids. Here the CDR3 reads CASSEAYRQGRRNEQFF. CDR3 nucleotides: TGTGCCAGCAGTGAAGCTTACCGACAGGGGAGGAGGAATGAGCAGTTCTTC.

The chain joins TRBV7-9 to TRBJ1-2; 8 bases map to TRBD1. With 5 bases clipped from V and 4 bases from J, the junction kept 9 bases outside the gene matches. Germline loops: CDR1 SEHNR, CDR2 FQNEAQ (reference sequence). The CDR3 contains 15 residues. The CDR3 region has the DNA TGTGCCAGCAGCCCGGGACAGGCTGCGAGCTATGGCTACACCTTC. Residues: CASSPGQAASYGYTF.

This clone was seen only a few times. This chain links TRBV4-3 with TRBJ2-1; D unresolved. V was shortened by 0 bases and J by 8 bases, with 5 bases between the two germline ends. The CDR3 has 12 residues. Germline CDR1 is LGHNA and CDR2 is YSLEER. The CDR3 DNA sequence: TGCGCCAGCAGCCAAGACCCCGATGAGCAGTTCTTC. Protein product: CASSQDPDEQFF.

DNA of the CDR3: TGCGCCAGCGGCGGACAGCCTAATGAAAAACTGTTTTTT. Encoded protein: CASGGQPNEKLFF. This chain connects TRBV5-1 to TRBJ1-4; possible D gene TRBD1, 6 bases. V was clipped by 7 bases and J by 3 bases, with 10 bases between them. The CDR3 has 13 amino acids. CDR1 is SGHRS, CDR2 YFSETQ, per germline.

The J gene is TRBJ1-6, the V gene TRBV4-3; TRBD1 matches at 8 bases. The V and J ends lost 0 bases and 5 bases, in that order; junction bases with no gene match: 9. The germline CDR1 and CDR2 sequences are LGHNA and YSLEER. The CDR3 has 18 residues. CDR3 DNA sequence: TGCGCCAGCAGCCAAGATCATACAGGACAGGGAAATAATTCACCCCTCCACTTT. This sequence encodes CASSQDHTGQGNNSPLHF.

This chain links TRBV7-8 with TRBJ1-5; D is unresolved. Trimming pared 1 base from V and 2 bases from J, leaving 6 bases between. Germline CDR1 and CDR2: SGHVS and FQNEAQ. The length of the CDR3 is 14 residues. The chain's CDR3 is CASSLDLGNQPQHF. CDR3 in DNA: TGTGCCAGCAGCTTAGACTTGGGCAATCAGCCCCAGCATTTT.

The chain links TRBV4-3 to TRBJ1-4; no clear D gene. CDR1 is LGHNA, CDR2 YSLEER, per germline. CDR3 length equals 16 residues. Deletions cut 1 base from V and 4 bases from J, with 13 bases between. The CDR3 coding sequence is TGCGCCAGCAGCCAAGGAGCCAGCCATTATAATGAAAAACTGTTTTTT. As protein: CASSQGASHYNEKLFF.

The chain couples TRBV19 to TRBJ2-7; D uncertain. Between the trimmed V and J ends, which lost 0 bases and 2 bases, there was a span of 8 bases. The CDR3 has 14 residues. Germline assignment: CDR1 LNHDA and CDR2 SQIVND (reference sequence). This chain's CDR3 is CASSIEAGTYEQYF. The CDR3 coding sequence is TGTGCCAGTAGTATAGAGGCAGGAACCTACGAGCAGTACTTC.

The chain links TRBV9 to TRBJ2-7; D unclear. With 4 bases removed from V and 4 bases from J, the gap between germline ends came to 12 bases. CDR3 length: 13 residues. CDR1 and CDR2 from the germline V gene are SGDLS and YYNGEE. CDR3 in amino acids: CASSPHPEYEQYF. DNA for the CDR3: TGTGCCAGCAGCCCACATCCAGAATACGAGCAGTACTTC. The entire variable domain, with the rest obtained from reference TRBV9 and TRBJ2-7, is as follows: DSGVTQTPKHLITATGQRVTLRCSPRSGDLSVYWYQQSLDQGLQFLIQYYNGEERAKGNILERFSAQQFPDLHSELNLSSLELGDSALYFCASSPHPEYEQYFGPGTRLTVT.

The chain uses TRBV4-3 and TRBJ2-1; 9 bases are a match to TRBD1. Germline loops: CDR1 LGHNA, CDR2 YSLEER. There are 16 residues in the CDR3. J was trimmed by 1 base and V by 0 bases; bases with no gene match: 1. CDR3 protein: CASSQETGGSYNEQFF. The CDR3, as DNA: TGCGCCAGCAGCCAAGAGACAGGGGGATCCTACAATGAGCAGTTCTTC.

V and J are TRBV30 and TRBJ1-2; no clear D. Trimming removed 2 bases from V and 8 bases from J, with 9 bases in between. Germline V lookup: CDR1 GTSNPN, CDR2 SVGIG (reference sequence). The CDR3 loop spans 11 amino acids. The CDR3 region is CAWSTTGGYTF. The DNA of the CDR3 is TGTGCCTGGAGTACGACGGGAGGCTACACCTTC.

The chain uses TRBV2 and TRBJ2-1; 7 positions match TRBD1. The germline CDR1 and CDR2 sequences are SNHLY and FYNNEI. V shed 4 bases and J 6 bases; nucleotides not matched to a gene: 9. The CDR3 runs 15 residues. In DNA, the CDR3 is TGTGCCAGCAGTGGAGACAGGGTTCGGAGCAATGAGCAGTTCTTC. Translating it yields CASSGDRVRSNEQFF.

The chain has TRBV6-1 and TRBJ1-1; D is uncertain. This CDR3 has 13 amino acids. Germline CDR1 is MNHNS and CDR2 is SASEGT. The V end was cut by 4 bases, the J end by 1 base, with 7 bases between. Written as DNA, the CDR3 is TGTGCCAGCAGTGGGCCCAGGAACACTGAAGCTTTCTTT. Translated: CASSGPRNTEAFF.

This sequence joins TRBV29-1 and TRBJ2-5; the D gene is possibly TRBD2 (6 bases). Germline V gene lookup returns CDR1 SQVTM and CDR2 ANQGSEA. V dropped 6 bases and J dropped 3 bases, with 14 bases sitting between them. The CDR3 has 13 residues. Here the CDR3 reads CSVARGNKETQYF. The CDR3 nucleotides are TGCAGCGTAGCTCGGGGGAATAAAGAGACCCAGTACTTC.

This chain connects TRBV5-1 to TRBJ2-5, with 10 bases identical to TRBD1. The J segment lost 5 bases and the V segment lost 4 bases, leaving 2 bases of the junction unmatched. The germline CDR1 and CDR2 sequences are SGHRS and YFSETQ. This CDR3 has 13 residues. CDR3 DNA sequence: TGCGCCAGCAGCATGGGACAGGGGGAGACCCAGTACTTC. It specifies CASSMGQGETQYF.

V is TRBV7-9 and J is TRBJ1-1; D possibly corresponds to TRBD1 (5 bases). V shed 4 bases and J shed 1 base, with 7 bases lying between them. There are 13 residues in the CDR3. CDR1 is SEHNR and CDR2 is FQNEAQ in the germline V gene (reference sequence). CDR3 nucleotides: TGTGCCAGCAGCTCCACAGGGAACACTGAAGCTTTCTTT. Translated, it gives CASSSTGNTEAFF.

The chain links TRBV19 to TRBJ1-4, with 8 positions matching TRBD1. This CDR3 comprises 16 residues. Germline CDR1 reads LNHDA; CDR2 reads SQIVND (reference sequence). V lost 1 base and J lost 7; bases outside the gene matches: 8. This chain's CDR3 is CASSIVPGTGTEKLFF. CDR3 DNA sequence: TGTGCCAGTAGTATAGTACCCGGGACAGGTACTGAAAAACTGTTTTTT.

The chain is built from TRBV29-1 and TRBJ2-3; TRBD1 agrees at 8 bases. CDR1 and CDR2 from the germline V gene are SQVTM and ANQGSEA. This CDR3 comprises 15 residues. J lost 0 bases, V lost 1 base, and 3 bases had no gene match. This chain's CDR3 is CSVEATGGSTDTQYF. The CDR3 bases are TGCAGCGTTGAAGCTACAGGGGGGAGCACAGATACGCAGTATTTT.